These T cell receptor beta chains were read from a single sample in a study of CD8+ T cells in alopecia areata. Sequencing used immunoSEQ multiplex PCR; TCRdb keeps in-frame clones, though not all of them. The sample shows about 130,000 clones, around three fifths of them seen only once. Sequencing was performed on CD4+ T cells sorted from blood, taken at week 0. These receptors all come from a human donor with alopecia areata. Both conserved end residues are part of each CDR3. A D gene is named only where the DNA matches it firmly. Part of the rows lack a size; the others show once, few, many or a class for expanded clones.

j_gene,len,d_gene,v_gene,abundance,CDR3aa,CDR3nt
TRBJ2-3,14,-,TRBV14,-,CASSTDRFTDTQYF,TGTGCCAGCAGCACCGACAGGTTCACAGATACGCAGTATTTT
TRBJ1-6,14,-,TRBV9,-,CASSVDTVNSPLHF,TGTGCCAGCAGCGTAGATACAGTAAATTCACCCCTCCACTTT
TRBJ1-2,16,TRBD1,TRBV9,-,CASSSRTGPYGYGYTF,TGTGCCAGCAGCTCACGGACAGGGCCCTATGGCTATGGCTACACCTTC
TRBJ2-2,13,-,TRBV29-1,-,CSVSTGGTGELFF,TGCAGCGTCTCAACCGGGGGTACCGGGGAGCTGTTTTTT
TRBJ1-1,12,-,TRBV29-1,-,CSVDQGRTEAFF,TGCAGCGTTGATCAGGGGAGAACTGAAGCTTTCTTT
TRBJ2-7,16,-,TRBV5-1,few,CASSLAVSGATYEQYF,TGCGCCAGCAGCTTGGCCGTTAGCGGAGCCACCTACGAGCAGTACTTC
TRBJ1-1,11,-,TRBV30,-,CAWRRGTEAFF,TGTGCCTGGAGGCGTGGGACTGAAGCTTTCTTT
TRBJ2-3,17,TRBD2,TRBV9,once,CASSVGAGGPSTDTQYF,TGTGCCAGCAGCGTAGGAGCGGGGGGGCCGAGCACAGATACGCAGTATTTT
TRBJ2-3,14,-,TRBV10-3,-,CAITRTHSTDTQYF,TGTGCCATCACCCGGACACATAGCACAGATACGCAGTATTTT
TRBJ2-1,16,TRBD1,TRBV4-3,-,CASSQDRQGAYNEQFF,TGCGCCAGCAGCCAAGACCGACAGGGAGCCTACAATGAGCAGTTCTTC
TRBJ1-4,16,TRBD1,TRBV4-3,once,CASSRSTDRVWEKLFF,TGCGCCAGCAGCCGCAGTACCGACAGGGTCTGGGAAAAACTGTTTTTT
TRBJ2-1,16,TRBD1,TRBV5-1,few,CASSPGGTGLVHEQFF,TGCGCCAGCAGCCCAGGGGGCACGGGGTTGGTACATGAGCAGTTCTTC
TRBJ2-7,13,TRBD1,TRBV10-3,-,CAISESGQYEQYF,TGTGCCATCTCCGAGTCGGGACAGTACGAGCAGTACTTC
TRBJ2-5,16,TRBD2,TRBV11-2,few,CASSLTSGGVVETQYF,TGTGCCAGCAGCTTGACTAGCGGGGGGGTAGTGGAGACCCAGTACTTC
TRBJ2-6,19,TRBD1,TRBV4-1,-,CASSQGTGALSSGANVLTF,TGCGCCAGCAGCCAGGGGACAGGGGCGTTAAGCTCTGGGGCCAACGTCCTGACTTTC
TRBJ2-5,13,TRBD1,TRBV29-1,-,CSVVDRGGETQYF,TGCAGCGTAGTGGACAGGGGAGGGGAGACCCAGTACTTC
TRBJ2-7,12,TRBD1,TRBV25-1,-,CASSRQGYEQYF,TGTGCCAGCAGTAGACAGGGCTACGAGCAGTACTTC
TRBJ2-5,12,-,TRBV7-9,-,CASSQEGETQYF,TGTGCCAGCAGCCAGGAGGGGGAGACCCAGTACTTC
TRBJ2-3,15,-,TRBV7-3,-,CASSLTPQRTDTQYF,TGTGCCAGCAGCTTAACCCCCCAGCGGACAGATACGCAGTATTTT
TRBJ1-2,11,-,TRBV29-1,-,CSVDSNYGYTF,TGCAGCGTTGACTCTAACTATGGCTACACCTTC
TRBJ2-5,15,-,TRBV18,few,CASSPVSGMQETQYF,TGTGCCAGCTCACCAGTCTCCGGAATGCAAGAGACCCAGTACTTC
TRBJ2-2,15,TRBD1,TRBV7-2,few,CASSQNPRGSRELFF,TGTGCCAGCAGCCAAAACCCCAGGGGGTCACGGGAGCTGTTTTTT
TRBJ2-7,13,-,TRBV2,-,CASQEGFGREQYF,TGTGCCAGTCAGGAGGGCTTTGGGCGCGAGCAGTACTTC
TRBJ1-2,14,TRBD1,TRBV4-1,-,CASSPSGQGYGYTF,TGCGCCAGCAGCCCCTCGGGACAGGGCTATGGCTACACCTTC
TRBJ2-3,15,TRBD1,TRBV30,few,CAVGRRGWGTDTQYF,TGTGCCGTGGGACGCAGGGGGTGGGGCACAGATACGCAGTATTTT
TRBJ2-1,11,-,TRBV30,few,CAWRAYNEQFF,TGTGCCTGGAGAGCCTACAATGAGCAGTTCTTC
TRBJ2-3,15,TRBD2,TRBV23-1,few,CASIPLAGGTDTQYF,TGCGCCAGCATACCACTAGCGGGGGGGACAGATACGCAGTATTTT
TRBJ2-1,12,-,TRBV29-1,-,CSVERYNNEQFF,TGCAGCGTTGAGCGGTACAACAATGAGCAGTTCTTC
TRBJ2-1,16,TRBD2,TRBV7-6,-,CASSLTGTSSYNEQFF,TGTGCCAGCAGCTTGACCGGGACTAGCTCCTACAATGAGCAGTTCTTC
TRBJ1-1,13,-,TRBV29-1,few,CSVTGRLRTEAFF,TGCAGCGTTACCGGGCGTTTGAGGACTGAAGCTTTCTTT
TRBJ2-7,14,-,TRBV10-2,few,CASSPGTQPREQYF,TGCGCCAGCAGTCCTGGGACTCAGCCGAGAGAGCAGTACTTC
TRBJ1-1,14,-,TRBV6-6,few,CASFPGSSGTEAFF,TGTGCCAGCTTCCCGGGATCGTCCGGGACTGAAGCTTTCTTT
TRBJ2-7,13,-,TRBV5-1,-,CASSLDPGNDQYF,TGCGCCAGCAGCTTGGATCCCGGGAACGATCAGTACTTC
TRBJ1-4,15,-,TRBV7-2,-,CASSPVVGGNEKLFF,TGTGCCAGCAGCCCCGTGGTAGGGGGTAATGAAAAACTGTTTTTT
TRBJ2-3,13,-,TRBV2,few,CASSESSRPNMNF,TGTGCCAGCAGTGAATCATCCCGGCCAAATATGAATTTT
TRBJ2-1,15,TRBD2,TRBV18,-,CASSPGTSGYNEQFF,TGTGCCAGCTCACCAGGAACTAGCGGCTACAATGAGCAGTTCTTC
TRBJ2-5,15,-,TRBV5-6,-,CASSRGQQYQETQYF,TGTGCCAGCAGCCGAGGACAGCAATACCAAGAGACCCAGTACTTC
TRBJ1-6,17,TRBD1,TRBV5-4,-,CASSLPGQGAVNSPLHF,TGTGCCAGCAGCTTGCCTGGACAGGGGGCCGTTAATTCACCCCTCCACTTT
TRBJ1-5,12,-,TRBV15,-,CATSTGNQPQHF,TGTGCCACCAGCACCGGGAATCAGCCCCAGCATTTT
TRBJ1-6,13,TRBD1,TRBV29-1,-,CSVGQDRGSPLHF,TGCAGCGTTGGGCAGGACAGGGGGTCACCCCTCCACTTT
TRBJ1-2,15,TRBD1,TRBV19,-,CASSDPGQGYYGYTF,TGTGCCAGTAGTGACCCGGGACAGGGATACTATGGCTACACCTTC
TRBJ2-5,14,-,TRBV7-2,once,CASSSYGAVATQYF,TGTGCCAGCAGCTCTTACGGGGCAGTAGCGACCCAGTACTTC
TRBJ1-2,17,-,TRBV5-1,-,CASSRAHSGIEGYGYTF,TGCGCCAGCAGCCGGGCTCACAGTGGAATAGAGGGCTATGGCTACACCTTC
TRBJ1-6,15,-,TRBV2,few,CASSEPGAENSPLHF,TGTGCCAGCAGTGAGCCAGGGGCGGAAAATTCACCCCTCCACTTT
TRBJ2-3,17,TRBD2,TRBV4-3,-,CASSQALAGAHTDTQYF,TGCGCCAGCAGCCAAGCCCTAGCGGGGGCCCACACAGATACGCAGTATTTT
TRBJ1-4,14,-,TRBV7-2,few,CASSLSSESGKLFF,TGTGCCAGCAGCTTATCGTCCGAATCGGGGAAACTGTTTTTT
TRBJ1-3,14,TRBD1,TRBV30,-,CAWGTGLGGNTIYF,TGTGCCTGGGGGACAGGGCTTGGCGGAAACACCATATATTTT
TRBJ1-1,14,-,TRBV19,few,CASSVRRENTEAFF,TGTGCCAGTAGTGTCAGGCGGGAGAACACTGAAGCTTTCTTT
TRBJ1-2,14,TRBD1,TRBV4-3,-,CASSQVTGSGGYTF,TGCGCCAGCAGCCAAGTGACAGGGTCAGGCGGCTACACCTTC
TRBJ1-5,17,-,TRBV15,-,CATSRGVGQVSGEPQHF,TGTGCCACCAGCAGAGGAGTAGGGCAGGTGTCGGGGGAGCCCCAGCATTTT
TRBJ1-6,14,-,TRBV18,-,CASSPDITNSPLHF,TGTGCCAGCTCGCCAGATATTACGAATTCACCCCTCCACTTT
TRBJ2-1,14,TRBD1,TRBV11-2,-,CASSPRTGNNEQFF,TGTGCCAGCAGCCCTCGGACAGGGAACAATGAGCAGTTCTTC
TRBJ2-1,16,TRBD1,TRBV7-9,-,CASSLGGWDSNNEQFF,TGTGCCAGCAGCTTAGGGGGTTGGGACAGTAACAATGAGCAGTTCTTC
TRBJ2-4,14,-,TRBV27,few,CASRETVTTLIQYF,TGTGCCAGCAGAGAGACGGTTACTACCCTCATTCAGTACTTC
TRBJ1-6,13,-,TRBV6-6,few,CASSRRGISPLHF,TGTGCCAGCAGTCGTAGGGGTATTTCACCCCTCCACTTT